This T cell receptor (beta chain) was retrieved from a study of blood T cell repertoires in COVID-19. Study as a whole: Sources were T cells, B-cell-depleted T cells, or PBMCs; the material itself was cDNA or gDNA.

Per the study methods: It was from reference gene primer amplification that nucleated cell counts were estimated. The assay was immunoSEQ multiplex PCR, and TCRdb's table has in-frame clones only and misses some. The V and J calls and clone size are taken from that table; D and trimming were inferred from the DNA. Of 120,000 or so clones in the sample, around nine tenths were seen once. The V end was cut by 0 bases, the J end by 2 bases, with 8 bases between. The CDR3 contains 15 residues. The germline gives CDR1 SGHRS, CDR2 YFSETQ. This clonotype was sampled from a human donor in a cohort sampled during active COVID-19. Sequencing used peripheral blood. The chain recombines TRBV5-1 with TRBJ2-2; D unclear. The CDR3 reads CASSLATRNTGELFF. CDR3 sequence (DNA): TGCGCCAGCAGCTTGGCAACACGAAACACCGGGGAGCTGTTTTTT.